A selection of T cell receptor beta chains follows, all from one sample in a study of shared clonotypes between healthy human individuals. Measured with immunoSEQ multiplex PCR; TCRdb has only the in-frame clones, and not every one. The sample holds approximately 1.9 million clones, roughly 93% seen once. Specimen: naive CD8+ T cells from PBMCs. All receptors derive from a man between 18 and 29 years old in good health. Some clones in this sample may be carry-over from other donors' samples. CDR3s include the opening cysteine and the closing phenylalanine or tryptophan. The D gene is left open where the match is weak. The size entry is marked missing in some rows and otherwise reads once, few, many or a size class.

v_gene	j_gene	len	d_gene	abundance	CDR3nt	CDR3aa
TRBV27	TRBJ1-5	15	.	.	TGTGCCAGCAGTTGGGACGGATATAGCAATCAGCCCCAGCATTTT	CASSWDGYSNQPQHF
TRBV27	TRBJ2-3	18	.	.	TGTGCCAGCAGTCGCATCGCCGGGACCTCCCATCAGACCGATACGCAGTATTTT	CASSRIAGTSHQTDTQYF
TRBV5-4	TRBJ2-2	16	TRBD2	.	TGTGCCAGCAGCTTTGAGGGCGGGAGACGTACCGGGGAGCTGTTTTTT	CASSFEGGRRTGELFF
TRBV11-2	TRBJ2-7	13	.	.	TGTGCCAGCACGGGGACATACTCCTACGAGCAGTACTTC	CASTGTYSYEQYF
TRBV19	TRBJ2-1	13	.	.	TGTGCCAGTAGTATCAATCGGGGAAATGAGCAGTTCTTC	CASSINRGNEQFF
TRBV27	TRBJ2-7	13	.	.	TGTGCCAGCAGTTTAACGGATAGGTACGAGCAGTACTTC	CASSLTDRYEQYF
TRBV6-1	TRBJ1-2	16	.	few	TGTGCCAGCAGTGACCGAGTGACAAGAACTAACTATGGCTACACCTTC	CASSDRVTRTNYGYTF
TRBV9	TRBJ2-2	14	.	.	TGTGCCAGCAGCGTAGAAGGTGGGACCGGGGAGCTGTTTTTT	CASSVEGGTGELFF
TRBV7-3	TRBJ2-1	16	.	.	TGTGCCAGCAGCCTATTAGGTCGGACAGTGAAGAATGAGCAGTTCTTC	CASSLLGRTVKNEQFF
TRBV27	TRBJ2-7	15	TRBD2	.	TGTGCCAGCAGTTTAACCTTCGTGGGAGGGGTCGAGCAGTACTTC	CASSLTFVGGVEQYF
TRBV5-1	TRBJ2-1	17	TRBD1	.	TGCGCCAGCAGCTTGGGGGACAGGGTACCTCAGTTTGGTGAGCAGTTCTTC	CASSLGDRVPQFGEQFF
TRBV2	TRBJ2-7	15	TRBD2	.	TGTGCCAGCACGGTAAGCGGGAGGCCAGAGTACGAGCAGTACTTC	CASTVSGRPEYEQYF
TRBV28	TRBJ2-7	14	.	.	TGTGCCAGCAGTTTAGGTGCCAGGGGTTACGAGCAGTACTTC	CASSLGARGYEQYF
TRBV4-1	TRBJ2-1	15	TRBD1	.	TGCGCCAGCAGCCAAGGCCAGGGGACAGACAATGAGCAGTTCTTC	CASSQGQGTDNEQFF
TRBV19	TRBJ1-1	13	.	.	TGTGCCAGTATGAGTCGGGTGAACACTGAAGCTTTCTTT	CASMSRVNTEAFF
TRBV10-2	TRBJ2-1	13	.	.	TGCGCCAGCAGTGACGGCCCCTACAATGAGCAGTTCTTC	CASSDGPYNEQFF
TRBV27	TRBJ1-1	15	.	.	TGTGCCAGCAGTCAGTCTTGGGGGATGGGGACTGAAGCTTTCTTT	CASSQSWGMGTEAFF
TRBV6-5	TRBJ2-1	13	.	.	TGTGCCAGCAGCCAGACAGAGGGCGGGTGGCAGTTCTTC	CASSQTEGGWQFF
TRBV5-6	TRBJ2-5	14	TRBD1	.	TGTGCCAGCAGCCAACTAGACAGGGGAGAGACCCAGTACTTC	CASSQLDRGETQYF
TRBV27	TRBJ2-7	14	TRBD1	.	TGTGCCAGCAGCGACACGGGACAGGCCTACGAGCAGTACTTC	CASSDTGQAYEQYF
TRBV28	TRBJ2-5	13	TRBD1	.	TGTGCCAGCAGTTTCAGGGGGCTAGAGACCCAGTACTTC	CASSFRGLETQYF
TRBV28	TRBJ2-1	12	.	.	TGTGCGATAGGGCGCGGCTGGGATGAGCAGTTCTTC	CAIGRGWDEQFF
TRBV7-9	TRBJ2-2	14	TRBD2	.	TGTGCCAGCAGCTTAGCGGGAGGGGCCGGGGAGCTGTTTTTT	CASSLAGGAGELFF
TRBV27	TRBJ2-5	13	TRBD2	.	TGTGCCAGCAATCCTAGCGGAAGAGGGACCCAGTACTTC	CASNPSGRGTQYF
TRBV19	TRBJ1-1	12	.	few	TGTGCCAGTAGTATGGGCTACACTGAAGCTTTCTTT	CASSMGYTEAFF
TRBV4-3	TRBJ2-5	15	.	.	TGCGCCAGCAGCCAAGATTTGGACTCCCAAGAGACCCAGTACTTC	CASSQDLDSQETQYF
TRBV4-1	TRBJ1-2	13	.	.	TGCGCCAGCAGCCAAGTCGGACCCTATGGCTACACCTTC	CASSQVGPYGYTF
TRBV11-2	TRBJ2-7	13	.	.	TGTGCCAGCAGGCCGACATACTCCTACGAGCAGTACTTC	CASRPTYSYEQYF
TRBV19	TRBJ2-1	15	TRBD1	.	TGTGCCAGTAGCCGGACAGGGGCCAGATTGAATGAGCAGTTCTTC	CASSRTGARLNEQFF
TRBV9	TRBJ1-2	18	TRBD1	.	TGTGCCAGCAGCGTAGTAGACAGGGGGCAACTTGAGAACTATGGCTACACCTTC	CASSVVDRGQLENYGYTF
TRBV2	TRBJ2-7	11	TRBD1	once	TGTGCCAGCAGATTTACAGGGGGCTCTAGATTC	CASRFTGGSRF
TRBV6-6	TRBJ2-7	14	.	.	TGTGCCAGCAGTTACTCATCCCAGGGGTACGAGCAGTACTTC	CASSYSSQGYEQYF
TRBV6-1	TRBJ2-1	15	TRBD1	.	TGTGCCAGCAGTACGCTAGACAGGGTGAACAATGAGCAGTTCTTC	CASSTLDRVNNEQFF
TRBV18	TRBJ2-1	17	.	.	TGTGCCAGCTCACCAAACTACTCCCCTAGGCCCTACAATGAGCAGTTCTTC	CASSPNYSPRPYNEQFF
TRBV23-1	TRBJ2-7	12	.	.	TGCGCCAGAGACGGGGTGGATGTCGAGCAGTACTTC	CARDGVDVEQYF
TRBV30	TRBJ1-4	11	.	.	TGTGCCTGGAGAGACCCCGGGAAACTGTTTTTT	CAWRDPGKLFF
TRBV5-1	TRBJ1-5	18	.	.	TGCGCCAGCAGCTTGTTCGGACGAGACGAGTATAGCAATCAGCCCCAGCATTTT	CASSLFGRDEYSNQPQHF
TRBV28	TRBJ2-7	15	TRBD2	.	TGTGCCAGCAGTTCGGGGCTAGCGGGAAGGAACGAGCAGTACTTC	CASSSGLAGRNEQYF
TRBV28	TRBJ1-1	15	.	.	TGTGCCAGCACTATAATGGGCAAGATGAACACTGAAGCTTTCTTT	CASTIMGKMNTEAFF
TRBV6-5	TRBJ2-7	16	.	.	TGTGCCAGCAGTTACTCCCGGGCAGACCGAACCTACGAGCAGTACTTC	CASSYSRADRTYEQYF
TRBV6-1	TRBJ2-1	15	TRBD1	.	TGTGCCAGCAGTGACCCGACAGGGGGAAGCAATGAGCAGTTCTTC	CASSDPTGGSNEQFF
TRBV28	TRBJ1-2	15	TRBD1	.	TGTGCCAGCAGTTTTGGGACAGGGGCCTTCTATGGCTACACCTTC	CASSFGTGAFYGYTF
TRBV10-1	TRBJ1-1	13	.	.	TGCGCCAGCAGGCTGGGACTGAACACTGAAGCTTTCTTT	CASRLGLNTEAFF
TRBV7-3	TRBJ2-3	15	.	once	TGTGCCAGCAGTCCGGGAAGGGTGACATCAGATACGCAGTATTTT	CASSPGRVTSDTQYF
TRBV29-1	TRBJ2-5	23	.	.	TGCAGCGTTGAAGTCCGTACGGCAGGGAAGTCACCCGCACAGGATTGGTACCAAGAGACCCAGTACTTC	CSVEVRTAGKSPAQDWYQETQYF
TRBV7-9	TRBJ1-2	14	.	.	TGTGCCAGCAGCTTGACAGCCGTAAACTATGGCTACACCTTC	CASSLTAVNYGYTF
TRBV7-9	TRBJ2-1	15	TRBD1	.	TGTGCCAGCAGCCTACGACAGGGGTCCTACAATGAGCAGTTCTTC	CASSLRQGSYNEQFF
TRBV28	TRBJ2-2	14	TRBD1	.	TGTGCCAGCAGTGATCACAGGGGAACCGGGGAGCTGTTTTTT	CASSDHRGTGELFF
TRBV9	TRBJ2-5	16	.	once	TGTGCCAGCAGCGTAGTGTCCGGGAGTCTAGTAGAGACCCAGTACTTC	CASSVVSGSLVETQYF
TRBV5-1	TRBJ1-2	15	.	.	TGCGCCAGCAGCTTGGCCCCAGGGGATGGGTATGGCTACACCTTC	CASSLAPGDGYGYTF
TRBV4-1	TRBJ2-7	20	.	.	TGCGCCAGCAGCCAAGGACCCCAGCGAATCGGGAGTGGGAACTCCTACGAGCAGTACTTC	CASSQGPQRIGSGNSYEQYF
TRBV7-3	TRBJ1-5	13	.	.	TGTGCCAGCAGTCCAACGGGAGATCAGCCCCAGCATTTT	CASSPTGDQPQHF
TRBV6-6	TRBJ1-1	14	.	.	TGTGCCAGCAGTTACAGGGGAGGGAACACTGAAGCTTTCTTT	CASSYRGGNTEAFF
TRBV6-5	TRBJ2-7	15	TRBD1	.	TGTGCCAGCAGTTACCCCGGGACAGGGCGCCACGAGCAGTACTTC	CASSYPGTGRHEQYF
TRBV7-9	TRBJ2-1	17	TRBD2	.	TGTGCCAGCAGCTTAGGGATAGCGGGAGGGCCTTACAATGAGCAGTTCTTC	CASSLGIAGGPYNEQFF
TRBV10-3	TRBJ2-1	15	.	.	TGTGCCATCAGTGAGTCGGGTACTGGCTACAATGAGCAGTTCTTC	CAISESGTGYNEQFF
TRBV27	TRBJ2-3	18	.	.	TGTGCCAGCAGTTTAATGGGGGCCACGCTCCCTAGCACAGATACGCAGTATTTT	CASSLMGATLPSTDTQYF